Presented here are 32 T cell receptor beta chains from one specimen sequenced in a study of T cell repertoires and HLA-DP antigens. Only in-frame clones appear in the TCRdb table, and some are missing; sequencing was by immunoSEQ multiplex PCR. The repertoire includes approximately 110,000 clones, 80% to 95% of them detected once, and about 0.25% sits in the top ten. These receptors have no known antigen. What was sequenced was CD4+ T cells from PBMCs. The receptors come from a young woman in good health and CMV-seronegative.

The chain employs TRBV7-8 and TRBJ1-4; D might be TRBD1 (6 bases). The V gene's germline CDR1 is SGHVS and CDR2 FQNEAQ. CDR3 length equals 16 residues. V lost 5 bases, J lost 8 bases, and 21 bases lay in between. In DNA, the CDR3 is TGTGCCAGCAGCACCCGTACAGGGTGGCCAGGGGAAAAACTGTTTTTT. It codes for CASSTRTGWPGEKLFF.

V usage is TRBV2 and J usage is TRBJ2-4, with a weak D call TRBD2 (5 bases). Germline CDR1 reads SNHLY; CDR2 reads FYNNEI. The CDR3 spans 14 residues. The ends were cut back, 5 bases at V and 7 bases at J, with 15 bases in the middle. For the CDR3, the DNA is TGTGCCAGCAGTCTCGAATTGCGGGTCAACATTCAGTACTTC. It codes for CASSLELRVNIQYF.

This clone was seen only once. The gene calls are TRBV4-2 and TRBJ1-4; TRBD1 matches 7 bases. Germline CDR1 and CDR2: LGHNA and YNFKEQ. This CDR3 is 18 amino acids long. The V segment lost 3 bases and the J segment 3 bases; nucleotides outside the gene matches: 13. The CDR3 is CASSQEYDRATPNEKLFF. CDR3 bases: TGTGCCAGCAGCCAGGAGTACGACAGGGCCACCCCTAATGAAAAACTGTTTTTT.

V gene TRBV2 combines with J gene TRBJ1-5, with D tentatively TRBD1 (5 bases). Trimming pared 8 bases from V and 4 bases from J, leaving 18 bases between. Germline CDR1 SNHLY, CDR2 FYNNEI. This CDR3 contains 15 residues. The CDR3 loop is CASLLDTGGNQPQHF. The CDR3 region has the DNA TGTGCCAGCTTACTTGACACGGGGGGAAATCAGCCCCAGCATTTT.

The chain recombines TRBV9 with TRBJ2-5; perhaps TRBD1 as D (7 bases). CDR1 is SGDLS, CDR2 YYNGEE, per germline. The V end lost 3 bases, the J end lost 0 bases, and 15 bases lay between the germline ends. The CDR3 is made up of 16 amino acids. CDR3 residues: CASSARQGGDQETQYF. Written as DNA, the CDR3 is TGTGCCAGCAGCGCCCGACAGGGAGGAGACCAAGAGACCCAGTACTTC.

In its sample, this clone was seen once. The chain links TRBV27 to TRBJ1-5, with a possible D match to TRBD1 (5 bases). From germline, CDR1 is MNHEY and CDR2 SMNVEV (reference sequence). The CDR3 loop spans 18 amino acids. The ends were cut back, 0 bases at V and 3 bases at J, with 18 bases in the middle. The CDR3 region is CASSLSGGGPQPNQPQHF. The CDR3 nucleotides are TGTGCCAGCAGTTTATCCGGCGGGGGTCCTCAACCCAATCAGCCCCAGCATTTT.

The chain uses TRBV28 and TRBJ2-7; the match to TRBD2 covers 11 bases. The germline gives CDR1 MDHEN, CDR2 SYDVKM. Losses at the gene ends were 5 bases for V and 2 bases for J; bases not matched to a gene: 8. CDR3 size: 16 residues. In nucleotides, the CDR3 is TGTGCCAGCAGTCCCTGGAAGACTAGCGGGACCTACGAGCAGTACTTC. Protein product: CASSPWKTSGTYEQYF. The full variable domain, its missing parts supplied by reference TRBV28 and TRBJ2-7, is DVKVTQSSRYLVKRTGEKVFLECVQDMDHENMFWYRQDPGLGLRLIYFSYDVKMKEKGDIPEGYSVSREKKERFSLILESASTNQTSMYLCASSPWKTSGTYEQYFGPGTRLTVT.

This rearrangement joins TRBV7-9 to TRBJ2-7, with TRBD1 matching over 7 bases. The CDR3 runs to 13 residues. CDR1 SEHNR and CDR2 FQNEAQ come from the germline V gene (reference sequence). The V gene end was trimmed by 4 bases and the J gene end by 7 bases; junction bases not matched to a gene: 7. CDR3 protein: CASSSPNRGEQYF. The CDR3 bases are TGTGCCAGCAGCTCCCCTAACAGGGGAGAGCAGTACTTC.

The genes are TRBV6-6 and TRBJ1-5; D is unresolved. The V end lost 9 bases, the J end lost 2 bases, and 11 bases lay between the germline ends. CDR3 length: 13 amino acids. CDR1 is MNHNY, CDR2 SVGAGI, per germline (reference sequence). CDR3 sequence (DNA): TGTGCCAGTATCCGGGATGGCAATCAGCCCCAGCATTTT. Translated, it gives CASIRDGNQPQHF.

CDR3 sequence reads: CASNRHGASGNTIYF. The CDR3, as DNA: TGTGCCAGTAATCGACACGGAGCCTCTGGAAACACCATATATTTT. The chain is built from TRBV19 and TRBJ1-3; D is ambiguous. The CDR3 sequence is 15 residues long. Germline V CDR1 and CDR2: LNHDA, SQIVND (reference sequence). V lost 7 bases, J lost 0 bases, and 13 bases lay in between.

The chain links TRBV27 to TRBJ2-3; TRBD2 matches at 9 bases. The CDR3 consists of 15 residues. Trimming cost V 6 bases and J 4 bases; bases outside gene matches: 8. The germline gives CDR1 MNHEY, CDR2 SMNVEV (reference sequence). The CDR3 here is CASRRRGGLSDTQYF. The CDR3 nucleotides read TGTGCCAGCAGACGGCGGGGGGGGTTGTCAGATACGCAGTATTTT.

The gene calls are TRBV14 and TRBJ2-7; D unresolved. Germline loops: CDR1 SGHDN, CDR2 FVKESK. V was shortened by 5 bases and J by 0 bases, with 2 bases between the two germline ends. There are 11 residues in the CDR3. The CDR3 is CASSFSYEQYF. CDR3 coding DNA: TGTGCCAGCAGCTTCTCCTACGAGCAGTACTTC.

The V call is TRBV2, the J call TRBJ1-1, with D hard to call. The CDR3 loop spans 13 amino acids. Trimming removed 8 bases from V and 5 bases from J, with 15 bases in between. CDR1 SNHLY and CDR2 FYNNEI come from the germline V gene. CDR3 DNA: TGTGCCAGCGGCGTAGAGACTCGGACTGAAGCTTTCTTT. Encoded protein: CASGVETRTEAFF. The full variable domain, in which reference TRBV2 and TRBJ1-1 provide the parts outside the CDR3, is EPEVTQTPSHQVTQMGQEVILRCVPISNHLYFYWYRQILGQKVEFLVSFYNNEISEKSEIFDDQFSVERPDGSNFTLKIRSTKLEDSAMYFCASGVETRTEAFFGQGTRLTVV.

This chain joins TRBV5-1 and TRBJ2-7, with D possibly matching TRBD2 (6 bases). This CDR3 region has 14 residues. Per the germline V gene, CDR1 is SGHRS and CDR2 is YFSETQ. The V gene lost 0 bases and the J gene lost 5 bases, with 12 bases spanning the gap. This CDR3 reads CASSLGGVAHEQYF. The CDR3 nucleotides read TGCGCCAGCAGCTTGGGGGGGGTTGCCCACGAGCAGTACTTC. Full variable domain (outside the CDR3, taken from reference TRBV5-1 and TRBJ2-7): KAGVTQTPRYLIKTRGQQVTLSCSPISGHRSVSWYQQTPGQGLQFLFEYFSETQRNKGNFPGRFSGRQFSNSRSEMNVSTLELGDSALYLCASSLGGVAHEQYFGPGTRLTVT.

This rearrangement joins TRBV2 to TRBJ2-5; D perhaps matches TRBD2 (5 bases). The germline gives CDR1 SNHLY, CDR2 FYNNEI. V lost 2 bases and J lost 1, with 11 bases in between. This CDR3 has 15 amino acids. This CDR3 is CASSESRTFQETQYF. CDR3 nucleotide sequence: TGTGCCAGCAGTGAAAGCCGGACTTTCCAAGAGACCCAGTACTTC.

The chain joins TRBV28 to TRBJ1-2; D call uncertain. CDR3 length equals 14 residues. The germline gives CDR1 MDHEN, CDR2 SYDVKM. Trimming shortened V by 2 bases and J by 2 bases, and 9 bases separated the two germline ends. The CDR3 DNA follows: TGTGCCAGCAGTTTAGGTGCCATCAACTATGGCTACACCTTC. Amino acids: CASSLGAINYGYTF.

CDR3 amino acids: CASSIGPGNTEAFF. The CDR3 DNA is TGTGCCAGTAGTATAGGGCCAGGGAACACTGAAGCTTTCTTT. The genes are TRBV19 and TRBJ1-1; the D is unclear. The CDR3 has 14 amino acids. Germline CDR1 and CDR2: LNHDA and SQIVND (reference sequence). V lost 1 base and J 1 base, leaving 7 bases between the germline ends.

The chain carries TRBV30 and TRBJ1-2; possibly TRBD1 for D (6 bases). The germline gives CDR1 GTSNPN, CDR2 SVGIG (reference sequence). The CDR3 covers 16 residues. Trimming took off 5 bases at V and 2 bases at J, with 21 bases between the two ends. CDR3 loop: CAWAGQGGGINYGYTF. CDR3 DNA: TGTGCCTGGGCGGGCCAGGGAGGGGGGATCAACTATGGCTACACCTTC.

This CDR3 reads CAWSGTGGNQPQHF. The DNA of the CDR3 is TGTGCCTGGTCCGGGACAGGCGGCAATCAGCCCCAGCATTTT. This chain links TRBV30 with TRBJ1-5; 8 positions agree with TRBD1. The CDR3 spans 14 residues. CDR1 is GTSNPN, CDR2 SVGIG, per germline (reference sequence). V lost 5 bases, J lost 2 bases, and 5 bases stayed unmatched.

The rearrangement joins TRBV7-8 to TRBJ2-7; 7 nucleotides align to TRBD1. V was pared by 3 bases and J by 3 bases, with 5 bases of the junction left unmatched. CDR1 is SGHVS and CDR2 is FQNEAQ in the germline V gene. The CDR3 loop spans 14 amino acids. Here the CDR3 reads CASSFYRDSYEQYF. CDR3 coding DNA: TGTGCCAGCAGCTTTTACAGGGACAGCTACGAGCAGTACTTC.

The rearrangement links TRBV7-8 to TRBJ2-5, with 9 bases that match TRBD1. Germline CDR1 and CDR2: SGHVS and FQNEAQ. This CDR3 region has 13 residues. The J segment lost 5 bases and the V segment lost 6 bases, leaving 4 bases of the junction unmatched. The DNA for the CDR3 is TGTGCCAGCAGACACAGGGGGCAGGAGACCCAGTACTTC. Protein sequence: CASRHRGQETQYF.

The V call is TRBV28, the J call TRBJ2-2; TRBD2 matches at 7 bases. Germline assignment: CDR1 MDHEN and CDR2 SYDVKM. The CDR3 length is 15 residues. J lost 5 bases, V lost 7 bases, and 10 bases had no gene match. The chain's CDR3 is CASTGGRGWTGELFF. The CDR3 DNA is TGTGCCAGCACGGGGGGAAGGGGATGGACCGGGGAGCTGTTTTTT.

The gene calls are TRBV28 and TRBJ2-1, with D possibly TRBD1 on 6 matching bases. V was clipped by 3 bases and J by 4 bases, with 7 bases between them. In germline, CDR1 is MDHEN, CDR2 SYDVKM. This CDR3 has 13 residues. CDR3 sequence: CASSFGQYNEQFF. The CDR3 DNA reads TGTGCCAGCAGTTTTGGACAGTACAATGAGCAGTTCTTC. Full variable domain (remainder filled in from reference TRBV28 and TRBJ2-1): DVKVTQSSRYLVKRTGEKVFLECVQDMDHENMFWYRQDPGLGLRLIYFSYDVKMKEKGDIPEGYSVSREKKERFSLILESASTNQTSMYLCASSFGQYNEQFFGPGTRLTVL.

This chain links TRBV2 with TRBJ1-1; TRBD1 is a possible D gene (6 bases). Trimming stripped 4 bases from V and 4 bases from J, with 10 bases between. Looked up from germline, CDR1 is SNHLY and CDR2 is FYNNEI. The CDR3 contains 13 residues. CDR3 nucleotides: TGTGCCAGCAGTGCACAGGGAAGCACTGAAGCTTTCTTT. Translated, it gives CASSAQGSTEAFF.

The chain has TRBV18 and TRBJ1-1; TRBD1 might be the D (6 bases). This CDR3 is 13 amino acids long. V lost 4 bases, J lost 3 bases, and 9 bases lay in between. Germline V CDR1 and CDR2: KGHSH, LQKENI. The CDR3 DNA is TGTGCCAGCTCACTAAACAGGGACACTGAAGCTTTCTTT. It specifies CASSLNRDTEAFF.

The chain links TRBV18 to TRBJ1-2, with D hard to call. Germline V lookup: CDR1 KGHSH, CDR2 LQKENI. The length of the CDR3 is 18 residues. Trimming removed 0 bases at V and 3 bases at J, with 20 bases between. The CDR3 DNA follows: TGTGCCAGCTCACCACCCCCCGGGATCACCGCTCCTTACTATGGCTACACCTTC. Translated, it gives CASSPPPGITAPYYGYTF.

The chain joins TRBV5-1 to TRBJ2-5; weak D call: TRBD2 (5 bases). V lost 0 bases and J 3 bases, leaving 12 bases between the germline ends. The CDR3 spans 15 residues. CDR1 is SGHRS and CDR2 is YFSETQ in the germline V gene. In DNA form, the CDR3 reads TGCGCCAGCAGCTTGGTTAGAGGGATTGAAGAGACCCAGTACTTC. Amino acid sequence: CASSLVRGIEETQYF.

This chain's CDR3 is CAISEVEETQYF. CDR3 nucleotides: TGTGCCATCAGTGAGGTGGAAGAGACCCAGTACTTC. The J gene is TRBJ2-5, the V gene TRBV10-3, with D uncertain. The CDR3 runs to 12 residues. V lost 2 bases to trimming and J lost 3 bases, with 4 bases between them. Germline V CDR1 and CDR2: ENHRY, SYGVKD.

The V and J genes are TRBV7-2 and TRBJ2-3, with 10 bases matching TRBD2. Germline V gene lookup returns CDR1 SGHTA and CDR2 FQGNSA. This CDR3 contains 15 residues. J lost 1 base, V lost 4 bases, and 2 bases had no gene match. CDR3 sequence: CASSSSGGGTDTQYF. CDR3 nucleotides: TGTGCCAGCAGCTCTAGCGGGGGAGGCACAGATACGCAGTATTTT.

This chain links TRBV6-5 with TRBJ1-6; 9 nucleotides align to TRBD1. The trim removed 0 bases at V and 9 bases at J, leaving 6 bases unmatched. The CDR3 runs to 16 residues. Germline values: CDR1 MNHEY, CDR2 SVGAGI. CDR3 nucleotide sequence: TGTGCCAGCAGTTACTCGACAGGGGGACATGGTTCACCCCTCCACTTT. Translation gives CASSYSTGGHGSPLHF.

The J gene is TRBJ1-2, the V gene TRBV5-4; 7 bases line up with TRBD1. The CDR3 is made up of 16 amino acids. Trimming cost V 3 bases and J 3 bases; bases outside gene matches: 11. Per germline, CDR1 SGHNT and CDR2 YYREEE (reference sequence). The CDR3 is CASSSMGQPWDYGYTF. CDR3 sequence (DNA): TGTGCCAGCAGCTCCATGGGACAGCCCTGGGACTATGGCTACACCTTC.

The genes are TRBV7-9 and TRBJ2-5; D unresolved. Germline loops: CDR1 SEHNR, CDR2 FQNEAQ (reference sequence). Trimming removed 5 bases at V and 5 bases at J, with 21 bases between. The CDR3 spans 16 residues. CDR3 coding DNA: TGTGCCAGCAGCCCTAACGGTCCCGGACCCCGGGAGACCCAGTACTTC. Its translation is CASSPNGPGPRETQYF.